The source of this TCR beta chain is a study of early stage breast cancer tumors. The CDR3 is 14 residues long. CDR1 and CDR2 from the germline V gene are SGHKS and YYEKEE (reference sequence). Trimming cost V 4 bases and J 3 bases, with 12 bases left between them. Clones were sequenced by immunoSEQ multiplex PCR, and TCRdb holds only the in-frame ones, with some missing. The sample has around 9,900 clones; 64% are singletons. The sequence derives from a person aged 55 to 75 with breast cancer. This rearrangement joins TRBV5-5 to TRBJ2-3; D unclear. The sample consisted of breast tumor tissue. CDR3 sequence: CASSVAPFTDTQYF. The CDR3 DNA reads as TGTGCCAGCAGCGTGGCCCCGTTTACAGATACGCAGTATTTT. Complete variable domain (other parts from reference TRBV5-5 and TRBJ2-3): DAGVTQSPTHLIKTRGQQVTLRCSPISGHKSVSWYQQVLGQGPQFIFQYYEKEERGRGNFPDRFSARQFPNYSSELNVNALLLGDSALYLCASSVAPFTDTQYFGPGTRLTVL.